A selection of T cell receptor beta chains follows, all from one sample in a study of blood T cell repertoires in COVID-19. Libraries were prepared by immunoSEQ multiplex PCR; TCRdb keeps only in-frame clonotypes and omits some of them. The table shows about 180,000 clones, with approximately 80% occurring only once. The sequenced material came from peripheral blood. These receptors were taken from a woman between 40 and 50 years old with COVID-19, enrolled during active disease. Both conserved end residues are part of each CDR3. D genes are given only for firm matches. Size is stated for part of the rows, as once, few or many counts, or as a class when the clone is expanded.

>TRBJ1-5|16|NA|TRBV7-9|NA
CASSLRAGRRNQPQHF
TGTGCCAGCAGCTTACGGGCAGGGCGACGCAATCAGCCCCAGCATTTT
>TRBJ1-4|14|NA|TRBV7-9|NA
CASSWESQWEKLFF
TGTGCCAGCAGCTGGGAGAGTCAGTGGGAAAAACTGTTTTTT
>TRBJ2-1|13|NA|TRBV5-1|NA
CASSLVTYNEQFF
TGCGCCAGCAGCTTGGTGACATACAATGAGCAGTTCTTC
>TRBJ2-1|17|few|TRBV7-8|NA
CASSLARLKSSYNEQFF
TGTGCCAGCAGCTTAGCGCGGCTCAAGAGCTCCTACAATGAGCAGTTCTTC
>TRBJ1-1|18|once|TRBV18|TRBD1
CASSPLPGQAVFDTEAFF
TGTGCCAGCTCACCACTCCCGGGACAGGCGGTGTTTGACACTGAAGCTTTCTTT
>TRBJ2-3|15|NA|TRBV5-1|NA
CASSPPRGVTDTQYF
TGCGCCAGCAGCCCACCTAGGGGTGTAACAGATACGCAGTATTTT
>TRBJ2-6|15|NA|TRBV28|TRBD1
CASSPTGTGANVLTF
TGTGCCAGCAGCCCGACAGGGACTGGGGCCAACGTCCTGACTTTC
>TRBJ1-1|12|NA|TRBV28|TRBD1
CASRNPGGEAFF
TGTGCCAGCAGAAACCCAGGGGGTGAAGCTTTCTTT
>TRBJ1-3|13|few|TRBV15|NA
CATGELHRNTIYF
TGTGCCACCGGTGAACTTCACCGGAACACCATATATTTT
>TRBJ2-3|15|NA|TRBV14|NA
CASSPRVYGTDTQYF
TGTGCCAGCAGCCCGCGGGTCTACGGCACAGATACGCAGTATTTT
>TRBJ2-7|14|NA|TRBV2|TRBD2
CASTMTSGSPEQYF
TGTGCCAGCACCATGACTAGCGGGAGTCCCGAGCAGTACTTC
>TRBJ2-1|15|NA|TRBV7-2|TRBD2
CASSLSGGRRDEQFF
TGTGCCAGCAGCCTTAGCGGGGGGCGTCGTGATGAGCAGTTCTTC
>TRBJ2-5|14|few|TRBV7-9|NA
CASSLVSQQETQYF
TGTGCCAGCAGCTTAGTTTCGCAGCAAGAGACCCAGTACTTC
>TRBJ1-5|12|NA|TRBV28|NA
CASRSGDQPQHF
TGTGCCAGCAGGTCAGGGGATCAGCCCCAGCATTTT
>TRBJ2-7|14|few|TRBV2|NA
CASSKDRGSYEQYF
TGTGCCAGCAGTAAGGACAGAGGCTCCTACGAGCAGTACTTC
>TRBJ1-6|12|NA|TRBV6-5|TRBD1
CASRDRVSPLHF
TGTGCCAGCAGGGACAGGGTCTCACCCCTCCACTTT
>TRBJ1-4|15|many|TRBV6-5|NA
CASRRTVSGGEKLFF
TGTGCCAGCAGAAGGACAGTCTCGGGCGGGGAAAAACTGTTTTTT
>TRBJ1-1|14|NA|TRBV15|TRBD1
CATSPGGSLERAFF
TGTGCCACCAGCCCAGGGGGCTCCCTCGAGAGGGCTTTCTTT